These T cell receptor beta chains were read from a single sample in a study of tumor-infiltrating lymphocytes in primary liver carcinoma. TCRdb redid the calling of the multiplex PCR reads with MiXCR, one entry per CDR3 protein. The data contain over 250,000 distinct CDR3 sequences, about three fifths of them seen just once; the ten biggest clones take up about 17%. The source material was peripheral blood. These receptors were taken from a woman aged 25 to 39 with primary liver carcinoma and hepatitis B virus infection. Each CDR3 is given with its conserved first and last residue.

v_call: TRBV11-2; j_call: TRBJ1-4; cdr3_aa: CASSSWTGEKLFF
v_call: TRBV12-5; j_call: TRBJ2-7; cdr3_aa: CASGFGPREQYF
v_call: TRBV10-3; j_call: TRBJ1-1; cdr3_aa: CAISGQRTEAFF
v_call: TRBV29-1; j_call: TRBJ2-7; cdr3_aa: CSVMDRASSYEQYF
v_call: TRBV11-2; j_call: TRBJ1-4; cdr3_aa: CASSLEGDRRGEELFF
v_call: TRBV6-7; j_call: TRBJ1-5; cdr3_aa: CVSSSTTRPSIQPQHF
v_call: TRBV12-3/TRBV12-4; j_call: TRBJ2-5; cdr3_aa: CASSAPNSWRPQETQYF
v_call: TRBV4-2; j_call: TRBJ2-2; cdr3_aa: CASSQDGGGVTGELFF
v_call: TRBV12-3/TRBV12-4; j_call: TRBJ2-3; cdr3_aa: CASAHFLAGGLTDTRYF
v_call: TRBV10-3; j_call: TRBJ1-6; cdr3_aa: CAIKGDMNNSSLHF
v_call: TRBV6-2/TRBV6-3; j_call: TRBJ2-3; cdr3_aa: CASSYGHTTDTQYF
v_call: TRBV9; j_call: TRBJ1-1; cdr3_aa: CASSVEGRGTEAFF
v_call: TRBV20-1; j_call: TRBJ2-5; cdr3_aa: CSARILPGVVATQYF
v_call: TRBV7-9; j_call: TRBJ2-7; cdr3_aa: CASSLVRPENEQYF
v_call: TRBV6-6; j_call: TRBJ2-7; cdr3_aa: CATGTVFGQYF
v_call: TRBV12-3/TRBV12-4; j_call: TRBJ1-2; cdr3_aa: CASSLRQGGKGYTF
v_call: TRBV6-1; j_call: TRBJ2-2; cdr3_aa: CASSPGTDTGELFF
v_call: TRBV28; j_call: TRBJ1-1; cdr3_aa: CASSLPSTGVAEAFF
v_call: TRBV28; j_call: TRBJ1-2; cdr3_aa: CASRATPNYGYTF
v_call: TRBV11-3; j_call: TRBJ2-5; cdr3_aa: CASSLGTLVVEIQYF
v_call: TRBV10-2; j_call: TRBJ2-7; cdr3_aa: CASSAGTGTYEQYF
v_call: TRBV6-1; j_call: TRBJ2-5; cdr3_aa: CASSEYRPYEQETQYF
v_call: TRBV4-2; j_call: TRBJ2-1; cdr3_aa: CASSQGVGRENNEQFF
v_call: TRBV7-9; j_call: TRBJ2-5; cdr3_aa: CASSPGYF
v_call: TRBV29-1; j_call: TRBJ2-3; cdr3_aa: CSVQLAGSTDTQYF
v_call: TRBV12-3/TRBV12-4; j_call: TRBJ2-3; cdr3_aa: CASSLRAWRGTQYF